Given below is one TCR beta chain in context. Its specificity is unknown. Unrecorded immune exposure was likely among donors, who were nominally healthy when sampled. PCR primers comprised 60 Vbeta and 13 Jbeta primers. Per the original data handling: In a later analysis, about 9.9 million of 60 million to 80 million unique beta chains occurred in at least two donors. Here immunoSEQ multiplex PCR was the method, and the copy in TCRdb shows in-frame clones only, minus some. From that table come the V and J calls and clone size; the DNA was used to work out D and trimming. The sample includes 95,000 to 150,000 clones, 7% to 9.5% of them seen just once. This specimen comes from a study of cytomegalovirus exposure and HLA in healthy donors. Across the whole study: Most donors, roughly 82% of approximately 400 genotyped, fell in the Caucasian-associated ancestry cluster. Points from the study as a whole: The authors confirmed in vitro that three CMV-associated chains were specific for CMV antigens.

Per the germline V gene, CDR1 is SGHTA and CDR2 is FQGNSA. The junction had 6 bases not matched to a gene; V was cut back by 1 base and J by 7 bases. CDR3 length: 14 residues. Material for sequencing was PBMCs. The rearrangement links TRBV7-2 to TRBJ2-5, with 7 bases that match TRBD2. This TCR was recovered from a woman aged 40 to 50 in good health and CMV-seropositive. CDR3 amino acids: CASSLERWGGTQYF. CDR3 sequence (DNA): TGTGCCAGCAGCTTAGAGCGTTGGGGGGGGACCCAGTACTTC.